This T cell receptor (beta chain) was profiled in a study of T cell responses to AZD1222 COVID-19 vaccine. On the study more broadly: Second doses at about 4 or about 12 weeks were pooled.

Assay used: immunoSEQ multiplex PCR; TCRdb lists only in-frame clones, some missing. The data contain about 170,000 clones, roughly 92% of them singletons. Findings of the study overall: Clonal diversity may have been underestimated in mostly white British donors. Close to half of spike-specific TCRs reportedly recognize unmutated variant regions. Spike-specific TCR repertoires showed rising breadth and depth after two AZD1222 doses.

Trimming removed 0 bases at V and 5 bases at J, with 10 bases between. Germline CDR1 and CDR2: MNHEY and SVGAGI. CDR3 size: 15 residues. Points on this clone: Antigen unknown.

The origin of this receptor is an adult in good health. V is TRBV6-5 and J is TRBJ1-4; a weak D match, TRBD1 (6 bases). This material consisted of peripheral blood, taken on day 0 of AZD1222 vaccination. CDR3 region: CASSYSGGRNEKLFF. For the CDR3, the DNA is TGTGCCAGCAGTTACTCGGGGGGCAGGAATGAAAAACTGTTTTTT.